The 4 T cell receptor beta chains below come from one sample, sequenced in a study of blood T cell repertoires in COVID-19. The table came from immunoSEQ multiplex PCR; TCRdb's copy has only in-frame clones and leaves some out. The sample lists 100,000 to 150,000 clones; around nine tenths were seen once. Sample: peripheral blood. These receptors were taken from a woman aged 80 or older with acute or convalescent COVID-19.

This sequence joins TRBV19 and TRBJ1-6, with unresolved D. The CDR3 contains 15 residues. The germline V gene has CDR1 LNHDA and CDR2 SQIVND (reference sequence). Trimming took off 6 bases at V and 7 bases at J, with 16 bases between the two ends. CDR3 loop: CASSLNEGRNSPLHF. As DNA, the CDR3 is TGTGCCAGTAGCCTCAATGAGGGTCGGAATTCACCCCTCCACTTT.

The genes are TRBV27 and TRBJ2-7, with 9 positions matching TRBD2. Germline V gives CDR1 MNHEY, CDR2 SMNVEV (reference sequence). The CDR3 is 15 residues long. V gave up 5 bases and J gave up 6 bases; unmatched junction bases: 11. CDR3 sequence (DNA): TGTGCCAGCAGTGGAGTGGGTAGCGGGAGTTCCGAGCAGTACTTC. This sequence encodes CASSGVGSGSSEQYF.

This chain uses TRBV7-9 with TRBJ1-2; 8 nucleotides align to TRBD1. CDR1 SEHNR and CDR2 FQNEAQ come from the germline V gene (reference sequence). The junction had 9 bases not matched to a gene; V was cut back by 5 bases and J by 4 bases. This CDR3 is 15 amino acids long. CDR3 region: CASSPTETGGYGYTF. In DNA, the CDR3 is TGTGCCAGCAGCCCGACGGAAACAGGGGGCTATGGCTACACCTTC.

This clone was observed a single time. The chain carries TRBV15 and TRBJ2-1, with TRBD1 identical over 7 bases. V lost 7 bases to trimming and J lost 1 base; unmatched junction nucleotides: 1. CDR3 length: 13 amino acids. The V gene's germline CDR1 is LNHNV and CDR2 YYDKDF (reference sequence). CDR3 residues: CATMTGSYNEQFF. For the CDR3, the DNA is TGTGCCACCATGACAGGGTCCTACAATGAGCAGTTCTTC.